This TCR beta chain appears in the sequencing data of a study of control samples from healthy donors and cancer patients. Some clones are missing from TCRdb's copy, which holds only in-frame ones; the method was immunoSEQ multiplex PCR. The repertoire has fewer than 200,000 clones, roughly 88% of them found once; the top ten carry around 5%. This TCR came from a woman younger than 45 in good health. Sequenced material: blood.

The CDR3 here is CASRDTYGYTF. Written as DNA, the CDR3 is TGTGCCAGCAGAGACACCTATGGCTACACCTTC. The rearrangement uses TRBV6-5 and TRBJ1-2; the D is unclear. V was trimmed by 6 bases and J by 4 bases, leaving 6 bases between them. CDR3 size: 11 residues. The germline CDR1 and CDR2 sequences are MNHEY and SVGAGI.